The sequence of this T cell receptor beta chain was determined in a study of cytomegalovirus exposure and HLA in healthy donors. There were likely unrecorded immune exposures, though donors were nominally healthy when sampled. This CDR3 is 15 amino acids long. Germline V gene lookup returns CDR1 LNHNV and CDR2 YYDKDF (reference sequence). The V and J ends lost 4 bases and 5 bases, in that order; junction bases with no gene match: 10. Findings of the study overall: In vitro checks showed that a few CMV-associated chains really do target CMV antigens. In an earlier analysis, about 87% or about 30%: the productive usage of most TCR beta V segments.

Concerning this clone itself: The antigen is unknown.

Both 60 Vbeta primers and 13 Jbeta primers went into the PCR. The assay was immunoSEQ multiplex PCR, and TCRdb's table has in-frame clones only and misses some. The table records 100,000 to 150,000 clones, 80% of them present only once. This sequence was found in a woman in her forties in good health and CMV-seronegative. The J gene is TRBJ2-7, the V gene TRBV15; 8 positions agree with TRBD1. The sample consisted of PBMCs. CDR3 amino acids: CATSKDRGQAHEQYF. The DNA for the CDR3 is TGTGCCACCAGCAAAGACAGGGGACAGGCCCACGAGCAGTACTTC.